The sequence of this T cell receptor beta chain was determined in a study of PD-L1 blockade in urothelial cancer. For the study at large: Male sex and bladder-origin urothelial cancer characterized twenty-five of the 29 patients.

Documented time point: peripheral blood 6 weeks after treatment start. Assay used: immunoSEQ multiplex PCR; TCRdb lists only in-frame clones, some missing. The table lists around 110,000 clones, more than 85% of them singletons. This TCR was sampled from a man aged 60 to 69 with urothelial cancer. This specimen consisted of PBMCs, obtained around atezolizumab (anti-PD-L1) treatment.

The CDR3 region has the DNA TGTGCCAGCCGGACAGGGGTAGAGACCCAGTACTTC. Protein sequence: CASRTGVETQYF. The chain has TRBV6-5 and TRBJ2-5, with 9 nucleotides matching TRBD1. The trim removed 8 bases at V and 4 bases at J, leaving 2 bases unmatched. There are 12 residues in the CDR3. Germline V gene sequence: CDR1 MNHEY, CDR2 SVGAGI.